Below are 29 T cell receptor beta chains sequenced from a single sample in a study of T cells in Graves' hyperthyroidism and ophthalmopathy. The investigators amplified TCR beta CDR3 regions from RNA transcripts. The TCR CDR3 was amplified in a first-round RT-PCR using the HTBI primer set. TCRdb recomputed calls from the multiplex PCR reads with MiXCR, one row per CDR3 protein. The repertoire holds some 580,000 distinct CDR3 sequences, with around 15% as singletons. Sequencing input: blood. These receptors all come from a middle-aged woman with Graves' ophthalmopathy.

The chain employs TRBV10-3 and TRBJ2-5, with D tentatively TRBD2 (6 bases). Germline CDR1 ENHRY, CDR2 SYGVKD. With 7 bases removed from V and 7 bases from J, the gap between germline ends came to 22 bases. The CDR3 sequence is 15 residues long. The CDR3 region is CAINDDKAHGGTQYF. CDR3 DNA: TGTGCCATCAACGACGACAAGGCCCACGGGGGGACCCAGTACTTC.

The chain links TRBV5-4 to TRBJ2-1; 8 positions match TRBD1. The CDR3 loop spans 15 amino acids. The trim removed 0 bases at V and 7 bases at J, leaving 6 bases unmatched. Germline assignment: CDR1 SGHNT and CDR2 YYREEE (reference sequence). CDR3 DNA sequence: TGTGCCAGCAGCTTGGGCCGACAGGGGAGAAATGAGCAGTTCTTC. Translating gives CASSLGRQGRNEQFF.

Concerning this clonotype: Being one base from a much bigger clone, this may be a read error. The chain has TRBV2 and TRBJ1-2, with a possible D match to TRBD1 (6 bases). This CDR3 contains 17 residues. CDR1 SNHLY and CDR2 FYNNEI come from the germline V gene. CDR3 coding DNA: TGTCCCAGCAGTGAAGTAGACGAAACCTTCAGGGGAAATGGCTACACCTTC. Translating it yields CPSSEVDETFRGNGYTF.

At least ten counts were recorded for this clonotype. Here the CDR3 reads CASSPLFLADPDTQYF. As DNA, the CDR3 is TGTGCCAGCTCACCACTGTTCCTAGCGGACCCAGATACGCAGTATTTT. The gene calls are TRBV18 and TRBJ2-3; TRBD2 matches 7 bases. The V gene end was trimmed by 1 base and the J gene end by 4 bases; junction bases not matched to a gene: 8. CDR3 length: 16 amino acids. CDR1 is KGHSH and CDR2 is LQKENI in the germline V gene.

The chain links TRBV27 to TRBJ2-7; maybe TRBD1 (6 bases). V shed 3 bases and J shed 2 bases, with 17 bases lying between them. The CDR3 runs to 16 residues. Germline values: CDR1 MNHEY, CDR2 SMNVEV (reference sequence). CDR3 in DNA: TGTGCCAGCAGTTTTAACCTGGACAGTGCAACCTACGAGCAGTACTTC. Encoded protein: CASSFNLDSATYEQYF.

This clonotype came up many times. V and J are TRBV3-1 and TRBJ2-7; possible D gene TRBD2, 6 bases. Trimming took 1 base from V and 3 from J, leaving 13 bases between them. CDR3 length: 15 amino acids. Germline V gene sequence: CDR1 LGHDT, CDR2 YNNKEL (reference sequence). DNA for the CDR3: TGTGCCAGCAGCCAAGTTTTCGACGGGGGCTACGAGCAGTACTTC. Encoded protein: CASSQVFDGGYEQYF.

Many counts were recorded for this clonotype. The chain has TRBV6-1 and TRBJ2-3; 7 bases are shared with TRBD2. The V segment lost 0 bases and the J segment 1 base; nucleotides outside the gene matches: 10. CDR3 size: 18 residues. CDR1 MNHNS and CDR2 SASEGT come from the germline V gene. The CDR3 nucleotides are TGTGCCAGCAGTGAAGCGCTTCTGGCTAGCGGCCGCACAGATACGCAGTATTTT. Translated: CASSEALLASGRTDTQYF.

The rearrangement uses TRBV6-2 or TRBV6-3 and TRBJ1-2; TRBD1 matches at 12 bases. Germline V CDR1 and CDR2: MNHEY, SVGEGT. V was pared by 5 bases and J by 6 bases, with 7 bases of the junction left unmatched. The CDR3 has 15 residues. CDR3 sequence reads: CASSTRDRGRNGYTF. The CDR3, as DNA: TGTGCCAGCAGTACCCGGGACAGGGGGCGGAATGGCTACACCTTC.

V is TRBV5-1 and J is TRBJ1-2; the match to TRBD1 covers 8 bases. CDR3 length: 14 residues. The V gene's germline CDR1 is SGHRS and CDR2 YFSETQ. V trimming: 4 bases; J trimming: 3 bases; junction bases outside the gene matches: 5. The CDR3 sequence: CASSVGQADYGYTF. The CDR3 DNA is TGCGCCAGCAGCGTGGGACAGGCTGACTATGGCTACACCTTC. The whole variable domain, filled in from reference TRBV5-1 and TRBJ1-2, reads KAGVTQTPRYLIKTRGQQVTLSCSPISGHRSVSWYQQTPGQGLQFLFEYFSETQRNKGNFPGRFSGRQFSNSRSEMNVSTLELGDSALYLCASSVGQADYGYTFGSGTRLTVV.

This clonotype was detected ten times or more. V and J are TRBV28 and TRBJ1-1, with 9 bases lining up with TRBD1. The trim removed 7 bases at V and 2 bases at J, leaving 5 bases unmatched. CDR1 is MDHEN and CDR2 is SYDVKM in the germline V gene. CDR3 length: 14 residues. The CDR3, as DNA: TGTGCCAGCACCAGGACAGGGGTAAACACTGAAGCTTTCTTT. Encoded protein: CASTRTGVNTEAFF.

This clonotype occurred many times. The chain employs TRBV12-3 or TRBV12-4 and TRBJ1-2, with D tentatively TRBD1 (5 bases). V lost 5 bases, J lost 7 bases, and 14 bases lay in between. The CDR3 is made up of 13 amino acids. CDR3 sequence: CASSKQAGRGYTF. The CDR3 DNA reads TGTGCCAGCAGTAAACAGGCAGGTCGTGGCTACACCTTC.

This clonotype has more than one count but fewer than ten. V and J are TRBV12-3 or TRBV12-4 and TRBJ2-2; D is possibly TRBD1 (6 bases). The ends were cut back, 10 bases at V and 5 bases at J, with 20 bases in the middle. The CDR3 length is 15 residues. Written as DNA, the CDR3 is TGTGCCACCTCACTTCCAGGGGCGGTTACCGGGGAGCTGTTTTTT. Translating gives CATSLPGAVTGELFF.

The chain joins TRBV5-1 to TRBJ2-3, with 13 bases aligning to TRBD2. Germline V CDR1 and CDR2: SGHRS, YFSETQ. J gave up 1 base and V 4 bases, and 3 bases lay outside the gene matches. The CDR3 runs 16 residues. CDR3 amino acids: CASSLGLAGRTDTQYF. The CDR3 DNA reads TGCGCCAGCAGCCTGGGACTAGCGGGACGCACAGATACGCAGTATTTT.

This clonotype was counted between two and nine times. This chain joins TRBV5-5 and TRBJ2-7, with TRBD2 as a possible D gene (6 bases). This CDR3 spans 16 amino acids. In germline, CDR1 is SGHKS, CDR2 YYEKEE (reference sequence). V gave up 4 bases and J gave up 4 bases, with 21 bases separating them. The CDR3: CASSRETWREEYEQYF. Here the CDR3 DNA reads TGTGCCAGCAGCCGGGAGACGTGGAGGGAAGAGTACGAGCAGTACTTC.

This clonotype appeared a single time. CDR3: CASTTAGTEPNSPLHF. Here the CDR3 DNA reads TGTGCCAGCACCACCGCAGGGACAGAGCCTAATTCACCCCTCCACTTT. The J gene is TRBJ1-6, the V gene TRBV28; 7 nucleotides line up with TRBD1. CDR1 is MDHEN, CDR2 SYDVKM, per germline. This CDR3 has 16 amino acids. V was pared by 7 bases and J by 6 bases, with 12 bases of the junction left unmatched.

The gene calls are TRBV30 and TRBJ2-6; D is unclear. The V end lost 2 bases, the J end lost 2 bases, and 7 bases lay between the germline ends. CDR1 and CDR2 (germline): GTSNPN, SVGIG (reference sequence). The CDR3 runs to 14 residues. The CDR3 reads CAWSQIPGANVLTF. The DNA of the CDR3 is TGTGCCTGGAGTCAAATTCCTGGGGCCAACGTCCTGACTTTC.

This clonotype has just a few counts. This chain links TRBV2 with TRBJ1-6; TRBD1 agrees at 9 bases. J was trimmed by 6 bases and V by 9 bases; bases with no gene match: 3. The CDR3 sequence is 13 residues long. Germline CDR1 SNHLY, CDR2 FYNNEI. The CDR3: CASSTGGNSPLHF. DNA for the CDR3: TGTGCCAGTTCGACAGGGGGTAATTCACCCCTCCACTTT.

As concerns this clonotype: A much more abundant neighbour one base away suggests this may be a read error. CDR3 nucleotide sequence: TGTGCCAGCAGCCGACAGAGACAAGAGGCCCAGTACTTC. This encodes CASSRQRQEAQYF. The chain uses TRBV7-3 and TRBJ2-5; TRBD1 is a possible D gene (5 bases). CDR1 and CDR2 from the germline V gene are SGHTA and FQGTGA. The CDR3 loop spans 13 amino acids.

The gene calls are TRBV12-3 or TRBV12-4 and TRBJ2-1, with TRBD1 as a possible D gene (5 bases). This CDR3 has 12 residues. Trimming left V 8 bases short and J 14 bases short, with 19 bases between. The CDR3 DNA follows: TGTGCCAGCGGAGACAGTCTAGGTGGGGAGTTCTTC. Protein product: CASGDSLGGEFF.

V and J are TRBV3-1 and TRBJ1-5; 12 positions agree with TRBD1. CDR1 is LGHDT and CDR2 is YNNKEL in the germline V gene (reference sequence). The CDR3 spans 15 residues. Trimming at V came to 4 bases and at J to 7 bases, leaving 5 bases not matched to a gene. The CDR3 sequence: CASSLEGTGGQPQHF. CDR3 DNA: TGTGCCAGCAGCCTAGAAGGGACAGGGGGCCAGCCCCAGCATTTT.

With regard to this clonotype: The conserved closing phenylalanine or tryptophan is absent in this CDR3, likely reflecting a read error. The chain has TRBV11-2 and TRBJ1-2, with D uncertain. The length of the CDR3 is 16 residues. Germline V gene lookup returns CDR1 SGHAT and CDR2 FQNNGV. V lost 4 bases and J 8 bases, leaving 23 bases between the germline ends. Here the CDR3 reads CASSSLRQARGEGYTL. As DNA, the CDR3 is TGTGCCAGCAGCTCGCTAAGGCAGGCGCGGGGAGAAGGCTACACCCTC.

This clonotype was recorded a few times. It may be a read error: a sequence one base away is much more abundant. The V call is TRBV27, the J call TRBJ1-2; 10 bases are shared with TRBD1. Unmatched junction bases numbered 5, after V lost 5 bases and J lost 8 bases. Germline CDR1 is MNHEY and CDR2 is SMNVEV (reference sequence). The CDR3 is 13 amino acids. CDR3 protein: CASSTGQGNGYTF. The CDR3 nucleotides read TGTGCCAGCAGTACGGGACAGGGGAACGGCTACACCTTC.

The V and J genes are TRBV13 and TRBJ1-6; the match to TRBD1 covers 7 bases. After removal of 5 bases from V and 10 bases from J, the junction contained 20 bases not matched to a gene. The germline V gene encodes CDR1 PRHDT and CDR2 FYEKMQ (reference sequence). This CDR3 spans 18 amino acids. The CDR3 loop reads CASSPAGGDSQRGSPLHF. CDR3 nucleotide sequence: TGTGCCAGCAGCCCGGCGGGGGGGGACAGTCAAAGGGGGTCACCCCTCCACTTT.

The genes are TRBV10-3 and TRBJ2-7, with 7 bases that match TRBD1. V shed 2 bases, J shed 2 bases, and the junction held 3 bases outside the gene matches. Germline assignment: CDR1 ENHRY and CDR2 SYGVKD. The CDR3 runs to 14 residues. This CDR3 reads CAISETGVPYEQYF. CDR3 coding DNA: TGTGCCATCAGTGAGACAGGGGTTCCCTACGAGCAGTACTTC.

The table lists this clonotype with many counts. The V and J genes are TRBV7-9 and TRBJ1-2; TRBD1 matches 8 bases. Germline loops: CDR1 SEHNR, CDR2 FQNEAQ (reference sequence). The CDR3 runs to 18 residues. The ends lost 3 bases at V and 6 bases at J; junction bases unmatched: 18. CDR3 sequence: CASSLAGTGGGRNDGYTF. The CDR3 DNA follows: TGTGCCAGCAGCTTGGCTGGGACAGGAGGTGGAAGGAATGATGGCTACACCTTC.

The gene calls are TRBV28 and TRBJ2-7, with D possibly being TRBD2 (5 bases). Trimming stripped 11 bases from V and 3 bases from J, with 14 bases between. CDR1 is MDHEN, CDR2 SYDVKM, per germline. The CDR3 sequence is 12 residues long. The CDR3 spells CAHGRGFYEQYF. CDR3 in DNA: TGTGCCCACGGTCGCGGGTTCTACGAGCAGTACTTC.

This clonotype was seen ten or more times. The CDR3 sequence: CAWSAGGGTEAFF. CDR3 DNA sequence: TGTGCCTGGAGTGCTGGAGGGGGCACTGAAGCTTTCTTT. J is TRBJ1-1 and V is TRBV30; tentative D call: TRBD1 (6 bases). V was shortened by 1 base and J by 4 bases, with 10 bases between the two germline ends. From germline, CDR1 is GTSNPN and CDR2 SVGIG (reference sequence). The CDR3 is 13 amino acids.

This clonotype was detected many times. The J gene is TRBJ1-5, the V gene TRBV6-1, with D unclear. Between the trimmed V and J ends, which lost 3 bases and 6 bases, there was a span of 9 bases. The CDR3 has 13 amino acids. Germline CDR1 is MNHNS and CDR2 is SASEGT. The CDR3 protein is CASSEGRPQPQHF. The CDR3 bases are TGTGCCAGCAGTGAGGGCAGGCCTCAGCCCCAGCATTTT.

The chain carries TRBV20-1 and TRBJ1-1; possibly TRBD1 for D (6 bases). The V and J ends lost 1 base and 5 bases respectively, with 17 bases between them. There are 15 residues in the CDR3. CDR1 DFQATT and CDR2 SNEGSKA come from the germline V gene (reference sequence). The CDR3 DNA reads as TGCAGTGCTAGAGTTTATCGTGCAGGGGAAACTGAAGCTTTCTTT. This sequence encodes CSARVYRAGETEAFF.